This TCR beta chain comes out of a study of control samples from healthy donors and cancer patients. Germline V gene sequence: CDR1 ENHRY, CDR2 SYGVKD. The CDR3 spans 14 residues. Trimming left V 7 bases short and J 5 bases short, with 17 bases between. Using immunoSEQ multiplex PCR, the repertoire was profiled, and TCRdb retains in-frame clones only, with some absent. The table shows approximately 100,000 clones, with roughly 86% occurring only once. The specimen sequenced was blood. The TCR originated in a man aged 25 to 40 in good health. The chain links TRBV10-3 to TRBJ1-1; weak D call: TRBD1 (5 bases). The CDR3 here is CAINGGEKRTEAFF. The DNA for the CDR3 is TGTGCCATCAACGGGGGGGAAAAAAGGACTGAAGCTTTCTTT.